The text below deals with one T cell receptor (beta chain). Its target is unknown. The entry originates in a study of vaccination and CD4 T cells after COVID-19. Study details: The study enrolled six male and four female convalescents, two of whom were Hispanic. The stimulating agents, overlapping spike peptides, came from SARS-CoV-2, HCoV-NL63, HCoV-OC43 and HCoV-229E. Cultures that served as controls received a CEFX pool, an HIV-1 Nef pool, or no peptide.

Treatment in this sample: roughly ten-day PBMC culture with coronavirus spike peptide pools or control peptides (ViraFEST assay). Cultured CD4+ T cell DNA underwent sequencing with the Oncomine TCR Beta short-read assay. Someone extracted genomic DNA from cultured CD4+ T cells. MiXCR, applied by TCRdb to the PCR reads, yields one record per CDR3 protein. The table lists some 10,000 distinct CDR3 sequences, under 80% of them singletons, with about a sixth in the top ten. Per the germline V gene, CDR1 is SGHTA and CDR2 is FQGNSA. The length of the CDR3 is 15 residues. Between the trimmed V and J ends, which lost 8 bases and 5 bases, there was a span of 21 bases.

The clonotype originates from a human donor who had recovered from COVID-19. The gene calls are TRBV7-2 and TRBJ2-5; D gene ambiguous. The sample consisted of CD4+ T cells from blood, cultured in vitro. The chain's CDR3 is CASGQQPGPTETQYF. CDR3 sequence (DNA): TGTGCCAGCGGGCAACAACCCGGACCCACGGAGACCCAGTACTTC.